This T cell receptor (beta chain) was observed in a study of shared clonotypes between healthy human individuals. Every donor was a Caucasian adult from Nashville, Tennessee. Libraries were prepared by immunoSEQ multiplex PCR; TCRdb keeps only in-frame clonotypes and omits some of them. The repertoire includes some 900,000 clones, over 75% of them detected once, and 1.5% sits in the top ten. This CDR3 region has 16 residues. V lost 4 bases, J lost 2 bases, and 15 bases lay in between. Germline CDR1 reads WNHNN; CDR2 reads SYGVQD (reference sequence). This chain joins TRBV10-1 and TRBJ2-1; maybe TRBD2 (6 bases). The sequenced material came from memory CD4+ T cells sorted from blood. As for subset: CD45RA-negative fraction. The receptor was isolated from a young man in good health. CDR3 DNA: TGCGCCAGCAGTGGGGTTAGCGGAAAAACCTACAATGAGCAGTTCTTC. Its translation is CASSGVSGKTYNEQFF.